Below are 12 T cell receptor beta chains sequenced from a single sample in a study of shared clonotypes between healthy human individuals. Libraries were prepared by immunoSEQ multiplex PCR; TCRdb keeps only in-frame clonotypes and omits some of them. The sample records about 680,000 clones, about 90% being singletons. Naivety among CD8 cells was defined by CD45RO negativity and positive CCR7 selection, thereby excluding terminally differentiated effector memory CD45RA+ cells. Sequencing input: naive CD8+ T cells sorted from blood. Receptors originate from a man aged 30-40 years in good health.

This clone showed up just a few times. Other DNA variants within this sample encode the same CDR3. The V and J genes are TRBV27 and TRBJ2-5; D might be TRBD1 (6 bases). This CDR3 region has 14 residues. Germline V CDR1 and CDR2: MNHEY, SMNVEV (reference sequence). Trimming took off 1 base at V and 5 bases at J, with 11 bases between the two ends. CDR3 sequence: CASSLLGGDETQYF. CDR3 nucleotides: TGTGCCAGCAGTTTATTAGGGGGTGATGAGACCCAGTACTTC.

The CDR3 sequence is CASSLGAGGRGNTEAFF. DNA of the CDR3: TGTGCCAGCAGTTTAGGAGCAGGGGGCCGTGGTAACACTGAAGCTTTCTTT. This chain links TRBV28 with TRBJ1-1, with 8 bases aligning to TRBD1. The CDR3 is 17 amino acids. The germline V gene encodes CDR1 MDHEN and CDR2 SYDVKM. V was clipped by 2 bases and J by 2 bases; unmatched bases: 10.

Concerning this clone itself: This sample also contains other DNA sequences that code for the same CDR3. The rearrangement links TRBV28 to TRBJ2-5, with 7 bases lining up with TRBD2. The CDR3 totals 13 residues. CDR1 is MDHEN and CDR2 is SYDVKM in the germline V gene. V lost 3 bases and J lost 4; bases outside the gene matches: 2. The CDR3 nucleotides read TGTGCCAGCAGTTTGGGCGGGGGAGAGACCCAGTACTTC. It translates to CASSLGGGETQYF.

This clone was counted only a few times. The gene calls are TRBV5-4 and TRBJ1-1; D unclear. Per the germline V gene, CDR1 is SGHNT and CDR2 is YYREEE (reference sequence). V lost 0 bases and J 3 bases, leaving 9 bases between the germline ends. The length of the CDR3 is 14 residues. As DNA, the CDR3 is TGTGCCAGCAGCTTGGTAGGTGGCGACACTGAAGCTTTCTTT. Protein product: CASSLVGGDTEAFF.

The chain uses TRBV29-1 and TRBJ2-2, with 7 bases fitting TRBD1. Germline CDR1 and CDR2: SQVTM and ANQGSEA. The CDR3 length is 13 residues. V lost 7 bases, J lost 2 bases, and 4 bases stayed unmatched. This CDR3 reads CSARDSNTGELFF. DNA for the CDR3: TGCAGCGCGAGGGACAGCAACACCGGGGAGCTGTTTTTT.

The J gene is TRBJ1-5, the V gene TRBV29-1, with D possibly TRBD1 on 6 matching bases. V was clipped by 4 bases and J by 3 bases, with 7 bases between them. The germline V gene has CDR1 SQVTM and CDR2 ANQGSEA. The CDR3 extends over 12 amino acids. The CDR3 nucleotides read TGCAGCGTTGCAGGGGTCAATCAGCCCCAGCATTTT. Its translation is CSVAGVNQPQHF.

The CDR3 loop is CASSLEGQGNQPQHF. CDR3 in DNA: TGCGCCAGCAGCTTGGAGGGACAGGGTAATCAGCCCCAGCATTTT. V usage is TRBV5-1 and J usage is TRBJ1-5, with TRBD1 identical over 9 bases. CDR1 SGHRS and CDR2 YFSETQ come from the germline V gene. The CDR3 length is 15 residues. The junction had 2 bases not matched to a gene; V was cut back by 0 bases and J by 4 bases.

The chain has TRBV2 and TRBJ2-7; TRBD2 matches at 12 bases. V was pared by 1 base and J by 3 bases, with 4 bases of the junction left unmatched. In germline, CDR1 is SNHLY, CDR2 FYNNEI. The CDR3 totals 16 residues. CDR3 DNA: TGTGCCAGCAGTGAAGGACTAGCGGGAGATCGCTACGAGCAGTACTTC. Protein: CASSEGLAGDRYEQYF.

The chain carries TRBV9 and TRBJ2-1, with D maybe TRBD2 (6 bases). The germline gives CDR1 SGDLS, CDR2 YYNGEE. With 4 bases removed from V and 0 bases from J, the gap between germline ends came to 23 bases. This CDR3 is built from 19 residues. In nucleotides, the CDR3 is TGTGCCAGCAGCCCAGGATCCTTCTTTCTAGCGAACTCCTACAATGAGCAGTTCTTC. Translation: CASSPGSFFLANSYNEQFF. Filled out from reference TRBV9 and TRBJ2-1, the complete variable domain reads DSGVTQTPKHLITATGQRVTLRCSPRSGDLSVYWYQQSLDQGLQFLIQYYNGEERAKGNILERFSAQQFPDLHSELNLSSLELGDSALYFCASSPGSFFLANSYNEQFFGPGTRLTVL.

The CDR3 sequence is CASSLTDATEAFF. The CDR3, as DNA: TGTGCCAGCAGCTTAACGGATGCCACTGAAGCTTTCTTT. This chain joins TRBV7-9 and TRBJ1-1; unclear D gene. CDR1 is SEHNR and CDR2 is FQNEAQ in the germline V gene (reference sequence). V gave up 2 bases and J gave up 4 bases, with 8 bases separating them. The CDR3 is 13 residues long.

The gene calls are TRBV19 and TRBJ2-2; possibly TRBD2 for D (6 bases). V lost 8 bases and J 1 base, leaving 20 bases between the germline ends. The V gene's germline CDR1 is LNHDA and CDR2 SQIVND (reference sequence). The CDR3 totals 17 residues. The DNA for the CDR3 is TGTGCCAGTCGAGATCCCCTTCCGGGAGTGAACACCGGGGAGCTGTTTTTT. Protein product: CASRDPLPGVNTGELFF.

J is TRBJ1-2 and V is TRBV23-1; the D gene is possibly TRBD1 (5 bases). TRBV23-1 is filed as an ORF, its function uncertain. CDR3 length equals 14 residues. Trimming left V 11 bases short and J 2 bases short, with 18 bases between. The CDR3 reads CASIGGGPNYGYTF. CDR3 nucleotides: TGCGCCTCCATCGGGGGGGGTCCCAACTATGGCTACACCTTC.